This T cell receptor beta chain was recovered during a study of technical replicates of blood from a few donors. Method: immunoSEQ multiplex PCR; TCRdb's copy keeps in-frame clones and lacks some. In the table there are 79,000 or so clones, around 90% of which are singletons. CDR3 size: 15 residues. CDR1 is ENHRY and CDR2 is SYGVKD in the germline V gene. V lost 0 bases to trimming and J lost 2 bases, with 10 bases between them. The sample consisted of T cells isolated from PBMCs. The V and J genes are TRBV10-3 and TRBJ1-2, with D unresolved. This TCR came from a human donor in good health. The CDR3 spells CAISESPDLNYGYTF. CDR3 sequence (DNA): TGTGCCATCAGTGAGTCGCCAGATTTAAACTATGGCTACACCTTC.